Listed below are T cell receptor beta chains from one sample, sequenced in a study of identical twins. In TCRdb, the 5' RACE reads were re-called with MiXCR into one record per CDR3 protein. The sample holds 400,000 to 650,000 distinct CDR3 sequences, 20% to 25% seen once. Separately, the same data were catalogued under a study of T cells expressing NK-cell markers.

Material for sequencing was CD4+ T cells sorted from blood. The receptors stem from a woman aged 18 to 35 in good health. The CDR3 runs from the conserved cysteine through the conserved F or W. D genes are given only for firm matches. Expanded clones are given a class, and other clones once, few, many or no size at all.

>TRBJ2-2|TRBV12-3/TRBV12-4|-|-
CARRDSYTGELFF
TGTGCCAGGCGGGACAGCTATACCGGGGAGCTGTTTTTT
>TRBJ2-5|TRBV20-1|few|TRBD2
CSARLAGAETQYF
TGCAGTGCTAGATTAGCGGGAGCTGAGACCCAGTACTTC
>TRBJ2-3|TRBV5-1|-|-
CASSFAGITDTQYF
TGCGCCAGCAGCTTCGCGGGTATCACAGATACGCAGTATTTT
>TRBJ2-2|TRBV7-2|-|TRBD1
CASSLGGRGRTGELFF
TGTGCCAGCAGCTTAGGAGGCAGGGGGCGAACCGGGGAGCTGTTTTTT
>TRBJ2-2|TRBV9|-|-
CASSPHSGTGELFF
TGTGCCAGCAGCCCTCATAGCGGCACCGGGGAGCTGTTTTTT
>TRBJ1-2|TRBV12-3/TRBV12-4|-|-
CASSTLGHYGYTF
TGTGCCAGCAGCACCCTCGGGCACTATGGCTACACCTTC
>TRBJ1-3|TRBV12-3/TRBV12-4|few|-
CASSDSGSGNTIYF
TGTGCCAGCAGCGACAGTGGCTCTGGAAACACCATATATTTT
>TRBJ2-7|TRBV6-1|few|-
CATQKIGGDSYEQYF
TGTGCCACCCAAAAAATCGGAGGGGACTCCTACGAGCAGTACTTC
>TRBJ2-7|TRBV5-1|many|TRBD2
CASSLTSDEQYF
TGCGCCAGCAGCCTCACTAGCGACGAGCAGTACTTC
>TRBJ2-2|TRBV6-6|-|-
CASSYSTVGELFF
TGTGCCAGCAGTTACTCGACGGTAGGGGAGCTGTTTTTT
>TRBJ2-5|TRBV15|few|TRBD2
CATSRGEVASGAQETQYF
TGTGCCACCAGCAGAGGGGAGGTAGCTAGCGGGGCCCAAGAGACCCAGTACTTC
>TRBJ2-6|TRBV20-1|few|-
CSARAQGWPGANVLTF
TGCAGTGCTAGAGCACAGGGTTGGCCTGGGGCCAACGTCCTGACTTTC
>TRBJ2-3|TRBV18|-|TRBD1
CASSRQGADTDTQYF
TGTGCCAGCTCACGACAGGGGGCGGACACAGATACGCAGTATTTT
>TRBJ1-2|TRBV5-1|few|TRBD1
CATKGSGGGNYGYTF
TGCGCCACCAAAGGGTCAGGGGGCGGCAACTATGGCTACACCTTC
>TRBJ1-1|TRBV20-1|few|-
CSAREGQNKAFF
TGCAGTGCTAGGGAAGGACAGAATAAAGCTTTCTTT
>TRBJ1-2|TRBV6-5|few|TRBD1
CASSSGTGGYGYTF
TGTGCCAGCAGTTCCGGGACAGGGGGCTATGGCTACACCTTC
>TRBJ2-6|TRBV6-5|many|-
CASSSVPGANVLTF
TGTGCCAGCAGTTCCGTACCTGGGGCCAACGTCCTGACTTTC
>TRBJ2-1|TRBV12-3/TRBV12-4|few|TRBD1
CASTSGTGGGGQFF
TGTGCCAGCACCTCCGGGACAGGGGGCGGTGGGCAGTTCTTC
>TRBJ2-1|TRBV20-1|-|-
CSASADGYEQFF
TGCAGTGCTAGCGCAGACGGGTATGAGCAGTTCTTC
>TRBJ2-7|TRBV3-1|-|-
CASSRPGPSYEQYF
TGTGCCAGCAGCCGCCCCGGGCCTTCATACGAGCAGTACTTC
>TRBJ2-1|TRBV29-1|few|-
CSVARSLDLNEQFF
TGCAGCGTTGCCCGGAGTCTGGACCTTAATGAGCAGTTCTTC
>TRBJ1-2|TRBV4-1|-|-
CASSQGEGVYGYTF
TGCGCCAGCAGCCAAGGAGAGGGAGTATATGGCTACACCTTC
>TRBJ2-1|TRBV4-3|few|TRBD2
CASSQVHTSVSYNEQFF
TGCGCCAGCAGCCAAGTCCATACTAGCGTCTCCTACAATGAGCAGTTCTTC
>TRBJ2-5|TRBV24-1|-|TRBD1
CATIIRDRGRETQYF
TGTGCCACCATTATCCGGGACAGGGGACGGGAGACCCAGTACTTC
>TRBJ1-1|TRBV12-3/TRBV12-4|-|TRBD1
CAARQGGRAEAFF
TGTGCCGCTAGGCAGGGGGGTCGGGCTGAAGCTTTCTTT
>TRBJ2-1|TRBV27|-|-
CASSFGRDRYNEQFF
TGTGCCAGCAGTTTTGGGCGGGATCGGTACAATGAGCAGTTCTTC
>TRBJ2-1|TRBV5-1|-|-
CASSPATGNEQFF
TGCGCCAGCAGCCCGGCCACAGGGAATGAGCAGTTCTTC